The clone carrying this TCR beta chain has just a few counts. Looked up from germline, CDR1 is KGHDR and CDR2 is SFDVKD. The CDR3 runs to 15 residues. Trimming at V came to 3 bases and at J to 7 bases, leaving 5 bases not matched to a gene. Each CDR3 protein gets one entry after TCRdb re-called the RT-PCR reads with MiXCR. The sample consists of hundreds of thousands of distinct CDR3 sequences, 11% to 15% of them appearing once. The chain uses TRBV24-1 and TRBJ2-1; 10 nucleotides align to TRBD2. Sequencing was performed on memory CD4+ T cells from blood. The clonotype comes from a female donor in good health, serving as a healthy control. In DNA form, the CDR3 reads TGTGCCACCAGTGATCCTAGGACTAGCGGAAATGAGCAGTTCTTC. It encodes CATSDPRTSGNEQFF.